This T cell receptor beta chain stems from a study of OX40 agonist ivuxolimab in advanced cancers. Study as a whole: An agonistic anti-OX40 (CD134) antibody, ivuxolimab, was used to treat the patients. While on treatment, patients had intravenous ivuxolimab at 0.01 to 10 mg/kg every 2 weeks. General study results and limits: The study observed clonal expansion of CD4+ and CD8+ blood T cells by week 6 at 0.1 to 3.0 mg/kg. Researchers did not establish what antigens the expanded peripheral T cells target.

As to this clone: Its antigen is unknown.

Germline CDR1 reads SGHVS; CDR2 reads FQNEAQ. This CDR3 spans 13 amino acids. V was shortened by 1 base and J by 6 bases, with 10 bases between the two germline ends. Assay: immunoSEQ multiplex PCR; the TCRdb copy retains only in-frame clones and omits some. The sample carries 50,000 or so clones, around 79% recorded once. The material sequenced was CD4+ or CD8+ T cells sorted from blood, taken in a trial of the OX40 agonist ivuxolimab. The source is an adult with an advanced solid tumor such as melanoma, head and neck, liver or kidney cancer. The chain employs TRBV7-8 and TRBJ2-7; D gene unclear. CDR3 amino acids: CASSLDPTSEQYF. In DNA, the CDR3 is TGTGCCAGCAGCTTAGATCCCACCTCCGAGCAGTACTTC. Full variable domain (remainder filled in from reference TRBV7-8 and TRBJ2-7): GAGVSQSPRYKVAKRGQDVALRCDPISGHVSLFWYQQALGQGPEFLTYFQNEAQLDKSGLPSDRFFAERPEGSVSTLKIQRTQQEDSAVYLCASSLDPTSEQYFGPGTRLTVT.